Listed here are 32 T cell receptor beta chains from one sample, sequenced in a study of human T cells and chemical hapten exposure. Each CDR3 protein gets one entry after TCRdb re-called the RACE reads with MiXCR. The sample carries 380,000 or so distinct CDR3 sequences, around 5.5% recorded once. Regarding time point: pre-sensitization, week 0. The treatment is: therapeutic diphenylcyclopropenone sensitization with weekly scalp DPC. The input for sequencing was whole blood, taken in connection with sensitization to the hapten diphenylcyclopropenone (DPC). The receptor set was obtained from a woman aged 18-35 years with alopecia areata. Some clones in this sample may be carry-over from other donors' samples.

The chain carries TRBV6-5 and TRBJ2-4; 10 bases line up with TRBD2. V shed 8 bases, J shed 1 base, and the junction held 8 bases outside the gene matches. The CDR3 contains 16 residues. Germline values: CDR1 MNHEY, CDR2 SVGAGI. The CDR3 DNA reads TGTGCCAGCCGAGAGCGGGGGGGCCTGGCCAAAAACATTCAGTACTTC. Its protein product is CASRERGGLAKNIQYF.

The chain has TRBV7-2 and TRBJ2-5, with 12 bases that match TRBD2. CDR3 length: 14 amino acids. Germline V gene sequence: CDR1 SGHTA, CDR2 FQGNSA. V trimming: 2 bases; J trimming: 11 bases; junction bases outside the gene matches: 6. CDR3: CASSLRLAGAPQYF. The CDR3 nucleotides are TGTGCCAGCAGCTTAAGACTAGCGGGGGCCCCTCAGTACTTC.

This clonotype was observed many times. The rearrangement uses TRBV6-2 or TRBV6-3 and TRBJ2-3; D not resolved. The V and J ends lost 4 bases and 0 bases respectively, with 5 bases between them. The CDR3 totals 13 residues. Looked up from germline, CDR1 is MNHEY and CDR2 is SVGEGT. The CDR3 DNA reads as TGTGCCAGCAGTTGGGCGAGCACAGATACGCAGTATTTT. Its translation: CASSWASTDTQYF.

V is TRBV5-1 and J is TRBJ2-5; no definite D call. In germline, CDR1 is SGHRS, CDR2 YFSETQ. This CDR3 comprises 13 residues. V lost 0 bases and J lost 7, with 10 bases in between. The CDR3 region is CASSLVPLGTQYF. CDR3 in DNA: TGCGCCAGCAGCTTGGTTCCCTTGGGGACCCAGTACTTC.

The CDR3 sequence: CASSFETGDSNQPQHF. DNA of the CDR3: TGTGCCAGCAGTTTCGAGACAGGGGATAGCAATCAGCCCCAGCATTTT. This chain joins TRBV12-3 or TRBV12-4 and TRBJ1-5; 8 positions match TRBD1. The CDR3 is made up of 16 amino acids. Germline trimming cut 3 bases from V and 0 bases from J; bases unmatched to any gene: 4.

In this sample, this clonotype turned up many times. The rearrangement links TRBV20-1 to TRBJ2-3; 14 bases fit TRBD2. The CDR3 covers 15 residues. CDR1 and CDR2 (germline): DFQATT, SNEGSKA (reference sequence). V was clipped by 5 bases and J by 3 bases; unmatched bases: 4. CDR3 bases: TGCAGTGCTTCCGGGACTAGCGGGGGTACAGATACGCAGTATTTT. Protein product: CSASGTSGGTDTQYF.

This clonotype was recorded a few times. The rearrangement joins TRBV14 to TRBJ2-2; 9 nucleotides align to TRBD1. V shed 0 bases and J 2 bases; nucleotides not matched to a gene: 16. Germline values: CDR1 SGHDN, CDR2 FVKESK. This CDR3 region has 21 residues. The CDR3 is CASSQDYGLDRGGLNTGELFF. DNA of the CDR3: TGTGCCAGCAGCCAAGACTATGGATTGGACAGGGGAGGTTTAAACACCGGGGAGCTGTTTTTT.

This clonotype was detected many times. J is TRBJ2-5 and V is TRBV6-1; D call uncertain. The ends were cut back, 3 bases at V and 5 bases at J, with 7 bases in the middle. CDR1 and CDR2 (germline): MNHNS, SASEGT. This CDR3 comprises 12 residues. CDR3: CASSDRVETQYF. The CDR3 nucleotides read TGTGCCAGCAGTGATCGTGTGGAGACCCAGTACTTC.

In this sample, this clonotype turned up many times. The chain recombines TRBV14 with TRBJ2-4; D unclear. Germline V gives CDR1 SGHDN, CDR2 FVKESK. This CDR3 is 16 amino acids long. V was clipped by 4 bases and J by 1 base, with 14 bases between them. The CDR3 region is CASSPLQERAKNIQYF. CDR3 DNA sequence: TGTGCCAGCAGCCCACTTCAGGAACGGGCCAAAAACATTCAGTACTTC.

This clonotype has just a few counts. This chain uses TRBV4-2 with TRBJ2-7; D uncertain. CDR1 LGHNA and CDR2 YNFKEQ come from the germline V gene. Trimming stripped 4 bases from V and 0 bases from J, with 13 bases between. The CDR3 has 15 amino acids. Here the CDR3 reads CASSPDEWSSYEQYF. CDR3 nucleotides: TGTGCCAGCAGCCCCGATGAGTGGAGCTCCTACGAGCAGTACTTC.

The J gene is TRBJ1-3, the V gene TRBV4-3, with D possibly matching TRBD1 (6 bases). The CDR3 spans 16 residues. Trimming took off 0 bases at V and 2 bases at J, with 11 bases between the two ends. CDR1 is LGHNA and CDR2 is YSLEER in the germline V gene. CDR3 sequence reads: CASSQEDSGAGNTIYF. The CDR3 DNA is TGCGCCAGCAGCCAAGAGGACAGCGGAGCTGGAAACACCATATATTTT.

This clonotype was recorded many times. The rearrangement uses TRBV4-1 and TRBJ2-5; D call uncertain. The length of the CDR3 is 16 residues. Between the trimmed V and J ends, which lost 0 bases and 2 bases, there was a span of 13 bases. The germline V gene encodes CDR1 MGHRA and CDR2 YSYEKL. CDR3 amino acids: CASSQDYGRQQETQYF. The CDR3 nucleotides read TGCGCCAGCAGCCAAGATTATGGGCGGCAGCAAGAGACCCAGTACTTC.

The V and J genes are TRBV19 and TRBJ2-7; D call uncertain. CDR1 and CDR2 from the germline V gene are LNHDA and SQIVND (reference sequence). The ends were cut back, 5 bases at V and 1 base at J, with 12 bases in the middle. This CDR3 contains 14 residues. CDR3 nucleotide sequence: TGTGCCAGTAGTCAAAGCACCGATTCCTACGAGCAGTACTTC. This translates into CASSQSTDSYEQYF. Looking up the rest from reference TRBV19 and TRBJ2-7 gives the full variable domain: DGGITQSPKYLFRKEGQNVTLSCEQNLNHDAMYWYRQDPGQGLRLIYYSQIVNDFQKGDIAEGYSVSREKKESFPLTVTSAQKNPTAFYLCASSQSTDSYEQYFGPGTRLTVT.

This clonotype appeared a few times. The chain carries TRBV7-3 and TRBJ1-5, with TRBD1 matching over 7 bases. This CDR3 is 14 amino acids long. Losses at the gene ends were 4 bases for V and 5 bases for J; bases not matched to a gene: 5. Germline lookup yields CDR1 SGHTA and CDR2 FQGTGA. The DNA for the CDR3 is TGTGCCAGCAGCTACGCAGGGGGGGATCAGCCCCAGCATTTT. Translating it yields CASSYAGGDQPQHF.

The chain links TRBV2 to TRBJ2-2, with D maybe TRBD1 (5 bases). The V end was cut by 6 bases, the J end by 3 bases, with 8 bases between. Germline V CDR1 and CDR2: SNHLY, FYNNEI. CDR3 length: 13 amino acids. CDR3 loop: CASRTDYTGELFF. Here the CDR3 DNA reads TGTGCCAGCAGGACAGATTACACCGGGGAGCTGTTTTTT.

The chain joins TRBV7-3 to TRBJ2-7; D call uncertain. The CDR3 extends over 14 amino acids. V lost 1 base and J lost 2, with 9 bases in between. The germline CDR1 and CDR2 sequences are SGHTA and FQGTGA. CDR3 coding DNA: TGTGCCAGCAGCTTAAATGCAGGTCCCTACGAGCAGTACTTC. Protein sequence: CASSLNAGPYEQYF.

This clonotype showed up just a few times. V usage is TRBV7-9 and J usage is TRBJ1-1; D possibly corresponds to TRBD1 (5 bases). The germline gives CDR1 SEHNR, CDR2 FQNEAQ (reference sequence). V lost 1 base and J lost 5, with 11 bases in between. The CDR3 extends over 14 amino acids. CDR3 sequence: CASSLVSEGTEAFF. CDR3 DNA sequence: TGTGCCAGCAGCTTAGTGTCAGAGGGGACTGAAGCTTTCTTT.

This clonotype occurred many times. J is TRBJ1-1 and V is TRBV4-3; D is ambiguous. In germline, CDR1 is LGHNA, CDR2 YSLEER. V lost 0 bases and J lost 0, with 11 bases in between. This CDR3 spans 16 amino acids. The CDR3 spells CASSQDASPMNTEAFF. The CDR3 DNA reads TGCGCCAGCAGCCAAGATGCCAGTCCTATGAACACTGAAGCTTTCTTT.

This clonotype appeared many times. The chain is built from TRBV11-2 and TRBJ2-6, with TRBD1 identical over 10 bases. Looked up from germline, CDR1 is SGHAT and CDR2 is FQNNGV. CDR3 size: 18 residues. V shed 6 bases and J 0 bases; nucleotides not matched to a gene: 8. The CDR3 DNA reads TGTGCCAGCAGAGTAGCGGGACAGGGGCCCTCTGGGGCCAACGTCCTGACTTTC. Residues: CASRVAGQGPSGANVLTF. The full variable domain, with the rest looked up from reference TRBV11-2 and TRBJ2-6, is EAGVAQSPRYKIIEKRQSVAFWCNPISGHATLYWYQQILGQGPKLLIQFQNNGVVDDSQLPKDRFSAERLKGVDSTLKIQPAKLEDSAVYLCASRVAGQGPSGANVLTFGAGSRLTVL.

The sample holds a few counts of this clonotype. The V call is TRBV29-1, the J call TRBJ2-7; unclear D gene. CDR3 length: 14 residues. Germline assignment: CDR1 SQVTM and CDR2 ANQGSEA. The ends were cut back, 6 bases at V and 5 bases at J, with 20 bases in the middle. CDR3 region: CSVATSMGFHEQYF. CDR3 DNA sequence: TGCAGCGTCGCCACATCGATGGGTTTCCACGAGCAGTACTTC.

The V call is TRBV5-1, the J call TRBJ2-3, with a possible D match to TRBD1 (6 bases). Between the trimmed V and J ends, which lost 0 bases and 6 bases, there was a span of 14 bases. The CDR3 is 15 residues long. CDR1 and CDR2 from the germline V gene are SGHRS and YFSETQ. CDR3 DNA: TGCGCCAGCAGCTTGGGACAGACAGGCCCCGATACGCAGTATTTT. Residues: CASSLGQTGPDTQYF.

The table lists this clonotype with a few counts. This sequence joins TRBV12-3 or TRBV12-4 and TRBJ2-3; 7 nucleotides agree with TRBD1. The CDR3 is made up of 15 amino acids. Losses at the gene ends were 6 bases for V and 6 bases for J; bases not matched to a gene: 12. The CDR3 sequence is CASRPGTVLMDTQYF. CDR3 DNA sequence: TGTGCCAGCAGGCCCGGGACAGTCCTTATGGATACGCAGTATTTT.

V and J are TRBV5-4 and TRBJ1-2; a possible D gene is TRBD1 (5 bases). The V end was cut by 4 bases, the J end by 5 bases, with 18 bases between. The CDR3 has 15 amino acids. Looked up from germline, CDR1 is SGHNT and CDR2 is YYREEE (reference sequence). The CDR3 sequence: CASSNGVPGGYGYTF. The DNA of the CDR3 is TGTGCCAGCAGCAACGGTGTACCTGGGGGATATGGCTACACCTTC.

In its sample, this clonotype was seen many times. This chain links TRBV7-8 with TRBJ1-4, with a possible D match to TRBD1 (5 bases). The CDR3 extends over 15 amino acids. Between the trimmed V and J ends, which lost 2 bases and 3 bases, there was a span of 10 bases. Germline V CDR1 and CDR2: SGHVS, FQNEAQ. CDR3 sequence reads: CASSLTQGPNEKLFF. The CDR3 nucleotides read TGTGCCAGCAGCTTAACCCAGGGACCTAATGAAAAACTGTTTTTT.

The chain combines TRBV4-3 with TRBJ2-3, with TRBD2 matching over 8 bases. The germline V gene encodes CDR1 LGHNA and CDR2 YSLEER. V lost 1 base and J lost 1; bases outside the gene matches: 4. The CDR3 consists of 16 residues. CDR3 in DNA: TGCGCCAGCAGCCAAGCCCCTAGCGGGCGCACAGATACGCAGTATTTT. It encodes CASSQAPSGRTDTQYF.

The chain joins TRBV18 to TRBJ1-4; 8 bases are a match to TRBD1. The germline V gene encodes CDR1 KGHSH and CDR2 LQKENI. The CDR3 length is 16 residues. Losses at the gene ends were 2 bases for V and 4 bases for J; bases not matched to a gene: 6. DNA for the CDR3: TGTGCCAGCTCACCAGGCGGGACAGGCCTTAATGAAAAACTGTTTTTT. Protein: CASSPGGTGLNEKLFF.

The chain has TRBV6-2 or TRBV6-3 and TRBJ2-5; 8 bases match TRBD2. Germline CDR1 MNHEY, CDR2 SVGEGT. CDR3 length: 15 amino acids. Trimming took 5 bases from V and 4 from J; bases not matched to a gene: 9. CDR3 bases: TGTGCCAGCAGTATGGGACTAGGAGGAGGAGAGACCCAGTACTTC. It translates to CASSMGLGGGETQYF.

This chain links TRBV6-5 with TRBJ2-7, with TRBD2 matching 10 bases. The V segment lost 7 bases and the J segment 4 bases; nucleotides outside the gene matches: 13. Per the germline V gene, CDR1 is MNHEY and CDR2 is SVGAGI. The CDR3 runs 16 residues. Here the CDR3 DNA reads TGTGCCAGCACCAGAACGGTGGCTAGCGGGGGTTACGAGCAGTACTTC. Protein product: CASTRTVASGGYEQYF.

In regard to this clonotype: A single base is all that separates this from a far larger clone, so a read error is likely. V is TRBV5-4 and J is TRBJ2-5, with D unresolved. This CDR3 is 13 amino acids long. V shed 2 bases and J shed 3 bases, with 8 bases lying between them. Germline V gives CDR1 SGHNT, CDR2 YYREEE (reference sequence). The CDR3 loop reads CASSFGAEETQYF. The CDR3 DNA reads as TGTGCCAGCAGCTTTGGAGCCGAAGAGACCCAGTACTTC.

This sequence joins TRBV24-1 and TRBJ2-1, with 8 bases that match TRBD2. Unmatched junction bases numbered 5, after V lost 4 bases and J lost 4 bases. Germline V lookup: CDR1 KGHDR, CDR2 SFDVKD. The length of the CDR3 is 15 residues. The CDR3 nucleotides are TGTGCCACCAGTGACCCTAGCGGGCCGTACAATGAGCAGTTCTTC. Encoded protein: CATSDPSGPYNEQFF.

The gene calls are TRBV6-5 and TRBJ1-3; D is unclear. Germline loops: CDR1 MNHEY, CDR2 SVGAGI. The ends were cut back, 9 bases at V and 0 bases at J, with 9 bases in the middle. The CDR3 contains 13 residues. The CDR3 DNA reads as TGTGCCAGTGGACGGGACTCTGGAAACACCATATATTTT. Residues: CASGRDSGNTIYF.

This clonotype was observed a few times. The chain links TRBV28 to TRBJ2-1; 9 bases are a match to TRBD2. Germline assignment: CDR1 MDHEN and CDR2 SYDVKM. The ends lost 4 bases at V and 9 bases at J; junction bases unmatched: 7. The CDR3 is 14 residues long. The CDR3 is CASSWGGGASEQFF. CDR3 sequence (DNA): TGTGCCAGCAGTTGGGGCGGGGGGGCGAGTGAGCAGTTCTTC.